This TCR beta chain is drawn from a study of cytomegalovirus exposure and HLA in healthy donors. Overall study findings and caveats: Earlier results showed most TCR beta V segments being productive about 87% or about 30% of the time.

Note on this clone: Its antigen is as yet unknown.

Germline loops: CDR1 SGHRS, CDR2 YFSETQ. V lost 5 bases and J lost 3; bases outside the gene matches: 9. This CDR3 has 15 residues. 60 Vbeta and 13 Jbeta primers were used in PCR. Libraries were prepared by immunoSEQ multiplex PCR; TCRdb keeps only in-frame clonotypes and omits some of them. The sample shows about 100,000 clones, around 80% of them seen only once. The rearrangement joins TRBV5-1 to TRBJ2-7; 9 nucleotides align to TRBD2. This sequence originates from a woman aged 55-69 years in good health and CMV-seronegative. Sequencing was performed on PBMCs. The CDR3 sequence: CASRPGLARNYEQYF. The CDR3 region has the DNA TGCGCCAGCAGACCTGGACTAGCGCGGAACTACGAGCAGTACTTC.